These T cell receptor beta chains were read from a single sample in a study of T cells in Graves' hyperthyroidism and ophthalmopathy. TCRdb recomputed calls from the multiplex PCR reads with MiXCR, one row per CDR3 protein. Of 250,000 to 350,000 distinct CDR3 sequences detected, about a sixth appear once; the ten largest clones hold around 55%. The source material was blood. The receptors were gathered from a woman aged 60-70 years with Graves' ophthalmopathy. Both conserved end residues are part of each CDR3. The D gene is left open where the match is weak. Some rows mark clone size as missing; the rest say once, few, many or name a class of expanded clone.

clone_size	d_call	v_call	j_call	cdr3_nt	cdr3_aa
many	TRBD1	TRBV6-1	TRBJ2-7	TGTGCCAGCAGGAGGGGGCATTCGAGCTCCTACGAGCAGTACTTC	CASRRGHSSSYEQYF
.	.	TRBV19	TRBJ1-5	TGTGCCAGTAGTATCGACGGGAGCAATCAGCCCCAGCATTTT	CASSIDGSNQPQHF
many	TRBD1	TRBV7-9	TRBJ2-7	TGTGCCAGCAGCTCACCGGGACAGGGGAATTACGAGCAGTACTTC	CASSSPGQGNYEQYF
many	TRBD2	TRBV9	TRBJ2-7	TGTGCCAGCAGCGTGAGTAGCGGGAGAAGCGAGCAGTACTTC	CASSVSSGRSEQYF
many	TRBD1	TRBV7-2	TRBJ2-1	TGTGCCAGTACCCCCCGAACAGGGGCCTACAATGAGCAGTTCTTC	CASTPRTGAYNEQFF
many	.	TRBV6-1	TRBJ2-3	TGTGCCAGCAGATCGGGGCTTAGCACAGATACGCAGTATTTT	CASRSGLSTDTQYF
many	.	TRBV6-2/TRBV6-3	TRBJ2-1	TGTGCCAGCAGTGGGGGGAATTCCTACAATGAGCAGTTCTTC	CASSGGNSYNEQFF
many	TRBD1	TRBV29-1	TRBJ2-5	TGCAGCGTCCTATTCCCGGGACAGGGGAAAGAGACCCAGTACTTC	CSVLFPGQGKETQYF
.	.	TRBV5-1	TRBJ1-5	TGCGCCAGCAGCTTGGACGTTTGGGCTCAGCCCCAGCATTTT	CASSLDVWAQPQHF
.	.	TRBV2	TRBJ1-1	TGTGCCAGCAGAACCTCACCGAACACTGAAGCTTTCTTT	CASRTSPNTEAFF
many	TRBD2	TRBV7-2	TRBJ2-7	TGTGCCAGCAGCTTAGATACTAGCGGGATCTACGAGCAGTACTTC	CASSLDTSGIYEQYF
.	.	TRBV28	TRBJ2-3	TGTGCCAGCACCACTGGAGGGCAGGCCTGGGCGCAGTATTTT	CASTTGGQAWAQYF
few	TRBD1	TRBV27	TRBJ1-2	TGTGCCAGCAGTTTCACAGGGGGGCGTAACTATGGCTACACCTTC	CASSFTGGRNYGYTF
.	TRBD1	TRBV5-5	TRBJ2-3	TGTGCCAGCAGCACGAGAAGCCCGGGACAGGGGGCGCCGGGGTACAGTCAGGCAGATACGCAGTATTTT	CASSTRSPGQGAPGYSQADTQYF
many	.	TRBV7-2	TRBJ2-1	TGTGCCAGCAGCTTAACCAGGGGTGGCGAGCAGTTCTTC	CASSLTRGGEQFF
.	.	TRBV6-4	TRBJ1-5	TGTGCCAGCAGTGATTATGATCAGCCCCAGCATTTT	CASSDYDQPQHF
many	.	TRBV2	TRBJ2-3	TGTGCCAGCAGTGTCGAGCTCCGCACAGATACGCAGTATTTT	CASSVELRTDTQYF
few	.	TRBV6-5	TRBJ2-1	TGTGCCAGCAGTTACTCGATAGGGTCCTCCTACAATGAGCAGTTCTTC	CASSYSIGSSYNEQFF
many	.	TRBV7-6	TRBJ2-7	TGTGCCAGCAGCTTAACGTTCGCGGACGAGCAGTACTTC	CASSLTFADEQYF
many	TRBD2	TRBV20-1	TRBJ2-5	TGCAGTGCTAGAGGGGCGCGGGGGGGTGGAGAGACCCAGTACTTC	CSARGARGGGETQYF
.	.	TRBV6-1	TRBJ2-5	TGTGCCAGCAGTGAAGATCTAATTCTGGAGACCCAGTACTTC	CASSEDLILETQYF
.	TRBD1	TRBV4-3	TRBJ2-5	TGCGCCAGCAGCCTAACAGGGACAGGGGCTGGAGAGACCCAGTACTTC	CASSLTGTGAGETQYF
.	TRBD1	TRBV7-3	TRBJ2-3	TGTGCCAGCAGCTTTCTTTCGACAGGGGGAAGGACAGATACGCAGTATTTT	CASSFLSTGGRTDTQYF
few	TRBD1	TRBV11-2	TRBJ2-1	TGTGCCAGCAGCCGGGCCGGGGACAGGGAAAACAATGAGCAGTTCTTC	CASSRAGDRENNEQFF
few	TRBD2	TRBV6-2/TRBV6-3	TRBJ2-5	TGTGCCAGCAGTTACTCGGGGACTAGCGGGAGCGTCGAGACCCAGTACTTC	CASSYSGTSGSVETQYF
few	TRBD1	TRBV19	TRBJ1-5	TGTGCCAGTAACGTGGACAGGGGAGGCAATCAGCCCCAGCATTTT	CASNVDRGGNQPQHF
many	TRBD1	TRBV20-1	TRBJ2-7	TGCAGTGCTATTCGGCAGGGGGCTACCTACGAGCAGTACTTC	CSAIRQGATYEQYF
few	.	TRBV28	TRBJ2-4	TGTGCCAGCATCGAACGGACAGAGCCAGCCAAAAACATTCAGTACTTC	CASIERTEPAKNIQYF
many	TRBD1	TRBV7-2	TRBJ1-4	TGTGCCAGCAGCGCCCGGACAGGGACGAGAGTTGAAAAACTGTTTTTT	CASSARTGTRVEKLFF
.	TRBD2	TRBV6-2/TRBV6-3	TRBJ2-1	TGTGCCAGCAGTTACCTCGGAGTCTCTAGCGGGGCGTACAATGAGCAGTTCTTC	CASSYLGVSSGAYNEQFF
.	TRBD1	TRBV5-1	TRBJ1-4	TGCGCCAGCAGCTTGGAGGGACAGTACGAAAAACTGTTTTTT	CASSLEGQYEKLFF
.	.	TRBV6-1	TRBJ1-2	TGTGCCAGCACTCCAGGGGATGGCTACACCTTC	CASTPGDGYTF
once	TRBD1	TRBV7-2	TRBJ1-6	TGTGCCAGCAGCCCGAAAAGACAGGGGGCCATCAATTCACCCCTCCACTTT	CASSPKRQGAINSPLHF
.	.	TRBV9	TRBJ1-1	TGTGCCAGCAGCGCGACGGGCTTTAACACTGAAGCTTTCTTT	CASSATGFNTEAFF
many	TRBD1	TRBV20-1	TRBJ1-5	TGCAGTGCTACCGGGACAGGTTATAGCAATCAGCCCCAGCATTTT	CSATGTGYSNQPQHF
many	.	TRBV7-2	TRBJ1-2	TGTGCCAGCAGCTTAGGGCGGGCAGCTAACTATGGCTACACCTTC	CASSLGRAANYGYTF
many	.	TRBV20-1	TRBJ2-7	TGCAGTGAGCTCGCACAGGGATATTCCGAGCAGTACTTC	CSELAQGYSEQYF
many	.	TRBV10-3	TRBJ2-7	TGTGCCATCGTTTCGGCCAGGGGGGGGCCCTACGAGCAGTACTTC	CAIVSARGGPYEQYF
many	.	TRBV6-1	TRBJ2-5	TGTGCCAGCAGTGTTTTTTTCCCCCTACAAGAGACCCAGTACTTC	CASSVFFPLQETQYF
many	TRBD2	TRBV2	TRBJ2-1	TGTGCCAGCAGACCCCGGACTAGCGGGGGGGCCTCGGGTGAGCAGTTCTTC	CASRPRTSGGASGEQFF
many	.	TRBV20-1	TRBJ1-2	TGCAGTGCTAGAGCCCTCGACACAGGCTACACCTTC	CSARALDTGYTF
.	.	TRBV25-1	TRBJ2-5	TGTGCCAGCAGTGCGTGGACCAGCCAAGAGACCCAGTACTTC	CASSAWTSQETQYF
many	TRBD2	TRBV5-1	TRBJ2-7	TGCGCCAGCAGGCGGGACTATCCCTACGAGCAGTACTTC	CASRRDYPYEQYF
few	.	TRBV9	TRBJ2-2	TGTGCCAGCAGCGGACAGGTATTCACCGGGGAGCTGTTTTTT	CASSGQVFTGELFF
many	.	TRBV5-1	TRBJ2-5	TGCGCCAGCAGCTTCCAGGTCCAAGAGACCCAGTACTTC	CASSFQVQETQYF